Each of the 20 T cell receptor beta chains below was sequenced from the same sample in a study of shared clonotypes between healthy human individuals. Data came from immunoSEQ multiplex PCR; TCRdb stores just in-frame clones and leaves some out. The sample carries approximately 2.5 million clones, 93% recorded once. The sequencing input was naive CD4+ T cells from PBMCs. Subset denoted: CD45RA+ positively selected. The receptors were gathered from a man aged 18 to 30 in good health. Some clones in this sample may be carry-over from other donors' samples.

The V gene is TRBV19, the J gene TRBJ1-3; TRBD1 is a possible D gene (5 bases). The CDR3 is 15 amino acids. V was cut by 6 bases and J by 0 bases, with 12 bases left in between. Germline CDR1 is LNHDA and CDR2 is SQIVND (reference sequence). The CDR3 region has the DNA TGTGCCAGTAGCCGCCACAGGTCCTCTGGAAACACCATATATTTT. Its protein product is CASSRHRSSGNTIYF.

The CDR3 DNA sequence: TGTGCCAGCAGTGAAGAGGTTAAGCAAGGTTTGCCCCAGCATTTT. It translates to CASSEEVKQGLPQHF. The V gene is TRBV2, the J gene TRBJ1-5; D gene unclear. Germline values: CDR1 SNHLY, CDR2 FYNNEI. The CDR3 has 15 residues. V dropped 1 base and J dropped 9 bases, with 16 bases sitting between them.

V and J are TRBV28 and TRBJ2-2; maybe TRBD1 (5 bases). Between the trimmed V and J ends, which lost 1 base and 3 bases, there was a span of 9 bases. The CDR3 covers 15 residues. CDR1 MDHEN and CDR2 SYDVKM come from the germline V gene. The CDR3 sequence is CASSLSTGYTGELFF. CDR3 bases: TGTGCCAGCAGTTTATCCACAGGTTACACCGGGGAGCTGTTTTTT.

In nucleotides, the CDR3 is TGTGCCAGCAGCACCCATCGGGGAAACCAAGAGACCCAGTACTTC. Residues: CASSTHRGNQETQYF. The chain links TRBV11-2 to TRBJ2-5; TRBD2 is a possible D gene (5 bases). Trimming removed 5 bases from V and 0 bases from J, with 13 bases in between. CDR1 SGHAT and CDR2 FQNNGV come from the germline V gene. This CDR3 contains 15 residues.

This chain uses TRBV14 with TRBJ2-1; TRBD2 might be the D (6 bases). V dropped 3 bases and J dropped 8 bases, with 14 bases sitting between them. Germline V gene lookup returns CDR1 SGHDN and CDR2 FVKESK. The CDR3 has 14 residues. This CDR3 reads CASSHLANGYEQFF. CDR3 coding DNA: TGTGCCAGCAGCCATCTAGCGAACGGGTATGAGCAGTTCTTC.

In this sample, this clone turned up once. The rearrangement joins TRBV6-1 to TRBJ1-4; tentative D call: TRBD1 (6 bases). CDR1 and CDR2 (germline): MNHNS, SASEGT. Trimming left V 7 bases short and J 8 bases short, with 14 bases between. The CDR3 consists of 13 residues. The CDR3 DNA is TGTGCCAGCAAATGGGGGGGCTTGGAAAAACTGTTTTTT. This gives the protein CASKWGGLEKLFF.

The chain couples TRBV5-4 to TRBJ1-5, with TRBD1 as a possible D gene (5 bases). Germline lookup yields CDR1 SGHNT and CDR2 YYREEE (reference sequence). The CDR3 sequence is 14 residues long. The V end lost 4 bases, the J end lost 6 bases, and 14 bases lay between the germline ends. The chain's CDR3 is CASSNGGSGQPQHF. CDR3 nucleotide sequence: TGTGCCAGCAGCAATGGGGGGTCGGGTCAGCCCCAGCATTTT.

The genes are TRBV9 and TRBJ2-1; no clear D gene. Trimming took 0 bases from V and 4 from J, leaving 8 bases between them. CDR1 is SGDLS and CDR2 is YYNGEE in the germline V gene. The CDR3 is made up of 14 amino acids. CDR3 sequence reads: CASSVEGKYNEQFF. CDR3 DNA: TGTGCCAGCAGCGTAGAGGGCAAGTACAATGAGCAGTTCTTC.

The rearrangement links TRBV6-5 to TRBJ1-4; D might be TRBD1 (6 bases). Trimming removed 5 bases from V and 9 bases from J, with 10 bases in between. CDR3 length equals 12 residues. Per the germline V gene, CDR1 is MNHEY and CDR2 is SVGAGI. The CDR3 protein is CASSVTGQKLFF. The CDR3 DNA reads as TGTGCCAGCAGTGTGACAGGTCAAAAACTGTTTTTT.

The chain joins TRBV4-3 to TRBJ2-7, with TRBD2 matching over 12 bases. Germline-derived CDR1 and CDR2 are LGHNA and YSLEER. The V segment lost 4 bases and the J segment 2 bases; nucleotides outside the gene matches: 3. The CDR3 spans 15 residues. The CDR3: CASSRTSGDTYEQYF. Written as DNA, the CDR3 is TGCGCCAGCAGCCGGACTAGCGGGGATACCTACGAGCAGTACTTC.

The genes are TRBV28 and TRBJ2-7, with 11 nucleotides matching TRBD2. CDR3 size: 17 residues. Germline V gives CDR1 MDHEN, CDR2 SYDVKM. V lost 7 bases and J lost 3; bases outside the gene matches: 14. The CDR3 region has the DNA TGTGCCAGCACCCCGAGGACTAGCGGGCCCGCTTTCTACGAGCAGTACTTC. This gives the protein CASTPRTSGPAFYEQYF.

The CDR3 is CASSPLGDTQYF. DNA of the CDR3: TGTGCCAGCAGCCCACTAGGGGATACGCAGTATTTT. V gene TRBV5-6 combines with J gene TRBJ2-3; tentative D call: TRBD2 (5 bases). CDR1 is SGHDT and CDR2 is YYEEEE in the germline V gene. The CDR3 sequence is 12 residues long. Trimming removed 4 bases from V and 6 bases from J, with 9 bases in between.

V usage is TRBV19 and J usage is TRBJ2-7, with 13 bases that match TRBD2. CDR1 LNHDA and CDR2 SQIVND come from the germline V gene (reference sequence). This CDR3 is built from 15 residues. V shed 4 bases and J 3 bases; nucleotides not matched to a gene: 3. Written as DNA, the CDR3 is TGTGCCAGTAGTAAGGGACTAGCGGGATTCTACGAGCAGTACTTC. As protein: CASSKGLAGFYEQYF.

The chain is built from TRBV6-1 and TRBJ2-7; a weak D match, TRBD1 (6 bases). Germline V CDR1 and CDR2: MNHNS, SASEGT. The CDR3 consists of 12 residues. V dropped 8 bases and J dropped 3 bases, with 11 bases sitting between them. CDR3 sequence: CASGGHLYEQYF. As DNA, the CDR3 is TGTGCCAGCGGGGGACACCTCTACGAGCAGTACTTC.

This clone was detected once. The rearrangement uses TRBV27 and TRBJ1-2; possible D gene TRBD1, 6 bases. This CDR3 has 15 amino acids. Trimming left V 1 base short and J 6 bases short, with 15 bases between. Per the germline V gene, CDR1 is MNHEY and CDR2 is SMNVEV (reference sequence). The CDR3 spells CASSLLNRVWDGYTF. The DNA of the CDR3 is TGTGCCAGCAGTTTATTAAACAGGGTCTGGGATGGCTACACCTTC.

Turning to this clone: The same CDR3 arises from other DNA sequences in this sample as well. V and J are TRBV5-1 and TRBJ2-1; no firm D call. The CDR3 consists of 15 residues. CDR1 is SGHRS, CDR2 YFSETQ, per germline. With 0 bases removed from V and 0 bases from J, the gap between germline ends came to 7 bases. The CDR3 DNA reads TGCGCCAGCAGCTTGGATCGGGCCTCCTACAATGAGCAGTTCTTC. Its protein is CASSLDRASYNEQFF.

The chain has TRBV4-2 and TRBJ1-6; 9 positions agree with TRBD1. In germline, CDR1 is LGHNA, CDR2 YNFKEQ. The CDR3 loop spans 15 amino acids. V lost 3 bases and J lost 5; bases outside the gene matches: 2. CDR3 sequence reads: CASSHGQGNNSPLHF. Written as DNA, the CDR3 is TGTGCCAGCAGCCACGGACAGGGGAATAATTCACCCCTCCACTTT.

The chain links TRBV5-4 to TRBJ2-2; TRBD2 might be the D (5 bases). Germline loops: CDR1 SGHNT, CDR2 YYREEE (reference sequence). The CDR3 is 16 residues long. Trimming left V 4 bases short and J 0 bases short, with 13 bases between. CDR3 coding DNA: TGTGCCAGCAGCACCCGGACGGGGACGAACACCGGGGAGCTGTTTTTT. As protein: CASSTRTGTNTGELFF.

The chain employs TRBV30 and TRBJ2-7, with 10 bases lining up with TRBD2. Germline CDR1 is GTSNPN and CDR2 is SVGIG (reference sequence). The CDR3 is made up of 15 amino acids. J gave up 3 bases and V 2 bases, and 7 bases lay outside the gene matches. In DNA form, the CDR3 reads TGTGCCTGGAGTTTAGGACTAGCGGTACTCTACGAGCAGTACTTC. It specifies CAWSLGLAVLYEQYF.

Here the CDR3 DNA reads TGTGCCAGCAGCGAACCGGGACTACGGGGTGGGACCCAGTACTTC. Translation gives CASSEPGLRGGTQYF. This chain uses TRBV9 with TRBJ2-5; 7 positions match TRBD2. The CDR3 totals 15 residues. Germline V gives CDR1 SGDLS, CDR2 YYNGEE. The junction had 12 bases not matched to a gene; V was cut back by 3 bases and J by 7 bases.